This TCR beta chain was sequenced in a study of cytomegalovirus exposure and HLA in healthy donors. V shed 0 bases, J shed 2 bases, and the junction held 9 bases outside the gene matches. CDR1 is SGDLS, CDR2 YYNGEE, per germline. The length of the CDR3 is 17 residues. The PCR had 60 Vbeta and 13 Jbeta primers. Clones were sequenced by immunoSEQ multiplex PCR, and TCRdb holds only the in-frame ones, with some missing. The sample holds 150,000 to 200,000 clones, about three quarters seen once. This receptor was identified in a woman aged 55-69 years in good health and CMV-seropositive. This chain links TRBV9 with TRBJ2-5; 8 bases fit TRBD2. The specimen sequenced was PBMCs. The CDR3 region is CASSVGVGGAGQETQYF. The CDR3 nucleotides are TGTGCCAGCAGCGTAGGGGTCGGGGGGGCCGGACAAGAGACCCAGTACTTC.